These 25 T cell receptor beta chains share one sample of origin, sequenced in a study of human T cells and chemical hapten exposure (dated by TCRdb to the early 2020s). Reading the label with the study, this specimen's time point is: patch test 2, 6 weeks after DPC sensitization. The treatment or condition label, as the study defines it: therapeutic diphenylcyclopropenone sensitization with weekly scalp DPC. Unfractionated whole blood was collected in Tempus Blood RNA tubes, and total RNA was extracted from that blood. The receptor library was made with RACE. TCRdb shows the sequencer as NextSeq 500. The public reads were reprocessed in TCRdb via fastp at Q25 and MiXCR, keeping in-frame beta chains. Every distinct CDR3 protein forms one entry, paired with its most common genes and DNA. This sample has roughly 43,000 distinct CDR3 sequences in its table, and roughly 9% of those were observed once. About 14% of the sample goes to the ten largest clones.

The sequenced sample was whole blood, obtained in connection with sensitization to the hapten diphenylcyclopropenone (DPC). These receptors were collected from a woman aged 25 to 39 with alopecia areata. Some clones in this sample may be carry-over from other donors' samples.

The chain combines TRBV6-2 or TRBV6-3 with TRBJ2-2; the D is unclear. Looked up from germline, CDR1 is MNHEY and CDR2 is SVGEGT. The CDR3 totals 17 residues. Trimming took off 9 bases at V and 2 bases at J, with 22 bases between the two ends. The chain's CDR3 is CASSQVGAGHNTGELFF. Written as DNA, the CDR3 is TGTGCCAGTAGTCAGGTCGGTGCAGGTCATAACACCGGGGAGCTGTTTTTT.

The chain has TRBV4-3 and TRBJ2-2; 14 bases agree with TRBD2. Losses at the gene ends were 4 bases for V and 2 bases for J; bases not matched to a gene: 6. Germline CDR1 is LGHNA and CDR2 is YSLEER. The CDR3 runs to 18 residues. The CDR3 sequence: CASSPQTSGGANTGELFF. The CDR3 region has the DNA TGCGCCAGCAGCCCGCAGACTAGCGGGGGGGCAAACACCGGGGAGCTGTTTTTT.

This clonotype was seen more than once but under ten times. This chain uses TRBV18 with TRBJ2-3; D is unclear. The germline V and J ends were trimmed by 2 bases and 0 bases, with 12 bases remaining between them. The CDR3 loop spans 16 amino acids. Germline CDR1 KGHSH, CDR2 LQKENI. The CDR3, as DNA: TGTGCCAGCTCACCATCGCCGGACGTAAGCACAGATACGCAGTATTTT. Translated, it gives CASSPSPDVSTDTQYF. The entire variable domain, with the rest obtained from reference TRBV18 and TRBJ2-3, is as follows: NAGVMQNPRHLVRRRGQEARLRCSPMKGHSHVYWYRQLPEEGLKFMVYLQKENIIDESGMPKERFSAEFPKEGPSILRIQQVVRGDSAAYFCASSPSPDVSTDTQYFGPGTRLTVL.

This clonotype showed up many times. This CDR3 is CATSVVTPGQGNTGELFF. The CDR3 DNA reads TGTGCCACCAGTGTCGTCACACCGGGACAGGGAAACACCGGGGAGCTGTTTTTT. This rearrangement joins TRBV24-1 to TRBJ2-2, with TRBD1 identical over 9 bases. J lost 2 bases, V lost 5 bases, and 11 bases had no gene match. Germline loops: CDR1 KGHDR, CDR2 SFDVKD. CDR3 length: 18 residues.

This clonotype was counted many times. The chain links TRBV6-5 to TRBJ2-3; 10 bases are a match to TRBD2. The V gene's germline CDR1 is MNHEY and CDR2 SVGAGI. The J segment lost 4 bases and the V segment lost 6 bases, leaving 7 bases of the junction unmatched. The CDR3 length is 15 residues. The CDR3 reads CASRAGLARPDTQYF. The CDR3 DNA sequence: TGTGCCAGCAGGGCGGGACTAGCGCGCCCAGATACGCAGTATTTT.

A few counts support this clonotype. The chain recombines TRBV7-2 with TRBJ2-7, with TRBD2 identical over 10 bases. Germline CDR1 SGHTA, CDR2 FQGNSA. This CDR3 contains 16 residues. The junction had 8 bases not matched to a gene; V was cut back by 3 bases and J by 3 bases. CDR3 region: CASSLSGTSAGYEQYF. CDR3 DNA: TGTGCCAGCAGCTTGTCCGGGACTAGCGCTGGCTACGAGCAGTACTTC.

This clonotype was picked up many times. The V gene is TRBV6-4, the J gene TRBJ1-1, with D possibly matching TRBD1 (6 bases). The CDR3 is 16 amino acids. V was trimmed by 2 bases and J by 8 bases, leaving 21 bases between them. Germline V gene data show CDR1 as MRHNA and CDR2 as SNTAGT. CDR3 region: CASSDTGTPGSREAFF. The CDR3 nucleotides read TGTGCCAGCAGTGACACCGGGACACCGGGGTCCAGGGAAGCTTTCTTT.

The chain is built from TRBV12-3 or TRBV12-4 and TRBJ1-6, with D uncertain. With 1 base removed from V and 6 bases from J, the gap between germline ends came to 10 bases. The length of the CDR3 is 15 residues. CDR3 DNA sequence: TGTGCCAGCAGTTTAGGAGCAGGCACTAATTCACCCCTCCACTTT. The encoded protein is CASSLGAGTNSPLHF.

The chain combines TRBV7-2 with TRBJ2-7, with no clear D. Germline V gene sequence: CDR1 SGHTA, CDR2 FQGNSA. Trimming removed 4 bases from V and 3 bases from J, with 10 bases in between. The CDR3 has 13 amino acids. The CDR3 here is CASSSTHNYEQYF. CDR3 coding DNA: TGTGCCAGCAGCTCCACCCACAACTACGAGCAGTACTTC. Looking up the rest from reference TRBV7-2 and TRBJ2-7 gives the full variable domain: GAGVSQSPSNKVTEKGKDVELRCDPISGHTALYWYRQSLGQGLEFLIYFQGNSAPDKSGLPSDRFSAERTGGSVSTLTIQRTQQEDSAVYLCASSSTHNYEQYFGPGTRLTVT.

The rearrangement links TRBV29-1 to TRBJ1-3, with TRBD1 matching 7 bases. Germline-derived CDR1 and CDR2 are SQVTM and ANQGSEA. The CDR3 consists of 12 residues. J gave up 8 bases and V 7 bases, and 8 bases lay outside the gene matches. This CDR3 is CSAQTGRYTIYF. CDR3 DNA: TGCAGCGCTCAGACAGGGCGGTACACCATATATTTT.

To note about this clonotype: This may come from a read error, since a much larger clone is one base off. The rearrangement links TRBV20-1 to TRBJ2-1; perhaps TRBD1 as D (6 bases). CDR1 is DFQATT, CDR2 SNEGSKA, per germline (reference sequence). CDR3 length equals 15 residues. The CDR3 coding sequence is TGCAGTACTAGTCGGCAGGGGCGACCCTACAATGAGCAGTTCTTC. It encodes CSTSRQGRPYNEQFF.

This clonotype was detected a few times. CDR3: CASRQGVRLGEQYF. In DNA, the CDR3 is TGTGCCAGCAGGCAGGGGGTACGCCTCGGCGAGCAGTACTTC. The chain combines TRBV6-2 or TRBV6-3 with TRBJ2-7; the match to TRBD1 covers 7 bases. CDR3 size: 14 residues. Germline CDR1 MNHEY, CDR2 SVGEGT. The ends lost 6 bases at V and 6 bases at J; junction bases unmatched: 11.

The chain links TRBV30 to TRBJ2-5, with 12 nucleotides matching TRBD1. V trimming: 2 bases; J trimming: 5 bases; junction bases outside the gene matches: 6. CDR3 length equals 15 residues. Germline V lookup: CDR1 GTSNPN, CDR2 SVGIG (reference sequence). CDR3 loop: CAWSLGQGAQETQYF. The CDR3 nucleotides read TGTGCCTGGAGTCTGGGACAGGGGGCGCAGGAGACCCAGTACTTC.

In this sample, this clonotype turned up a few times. CDR3 nucleotides: TGTGCCAGCAGCGTGTGGACCACCCAAGAGACCCAGTACTTC. The encoded protein is CASSVWTTQETQYF. This rearrangement joins TRBV5-6 to TRBJ2-5, with D unclear. Germline V CDR1 and CDR2: SGHDT, YYEEEE. CDR3 size: 14 residues. The V and J ends lost 4 bases and 1 base respectively, with 11 bases between them.

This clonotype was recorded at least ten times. This CDR3 reads CASSADRTSTDTQYF. The CDR3 DNA reads TGTGCCAGCAGTGCGGACAGAACTAGCACAGATACGCAGTATTTT. The gene calls are TRBV6-1 and TRBJ2-3, with D maybe TRBD1 (6 bases). This CDR3 spans 15 amino acids. Between the trimmed V and J ends, which lost 4 bases and 0 bases, there was a span of 11 bases. Germline values: CDR1 MNHNS, CDR2 SASEGT.

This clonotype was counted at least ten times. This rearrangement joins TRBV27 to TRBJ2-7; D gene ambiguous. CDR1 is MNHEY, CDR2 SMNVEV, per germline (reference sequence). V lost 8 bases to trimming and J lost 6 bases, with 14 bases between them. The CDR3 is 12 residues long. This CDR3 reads CASADGVFEQYF. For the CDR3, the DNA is TGTGCCAGCGCCGATGGGGTGTTCGAGCAGTACTTC.

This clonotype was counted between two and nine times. The CDR3, as DNA: TGTGCCAGCAGCTTGGGGTCAGGTCGGGGCACTGAAGCTTTCTTT. Translating it yields CASSLGSGRGTEAFF. This sequence joins TRBV5-8 and TRBJ1-1, with D unresolved. Germline CDR1 and CDR2: SGHTS and YDEGEE. The CDR3 runs 15 residues. Trimming shortened V by 0 bases and J by 4 bases, and 13 bases separated the two germline ends.

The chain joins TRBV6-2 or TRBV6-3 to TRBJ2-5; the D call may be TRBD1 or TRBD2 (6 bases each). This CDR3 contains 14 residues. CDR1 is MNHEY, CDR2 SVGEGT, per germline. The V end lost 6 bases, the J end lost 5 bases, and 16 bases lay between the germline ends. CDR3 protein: CASRPPGGGETQYF. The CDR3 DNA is TGTGCCAGCAGACCACCCGGGGGCGGGGAGACCCAGTACTTC.

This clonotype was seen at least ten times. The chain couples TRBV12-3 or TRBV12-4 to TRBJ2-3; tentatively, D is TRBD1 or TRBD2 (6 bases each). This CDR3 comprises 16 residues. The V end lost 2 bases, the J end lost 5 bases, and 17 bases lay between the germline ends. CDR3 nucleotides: TGTGCCAGCAGTTTATATGCCAGGGGAGGTTTAGATACGCAGTATTTT. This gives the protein CASSLYARGGLDTQYF.

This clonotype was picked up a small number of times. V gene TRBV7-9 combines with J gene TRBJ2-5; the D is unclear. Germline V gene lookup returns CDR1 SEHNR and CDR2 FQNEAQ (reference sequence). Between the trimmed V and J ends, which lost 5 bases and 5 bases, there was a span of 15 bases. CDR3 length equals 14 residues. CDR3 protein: CASSPTQVGETQYF. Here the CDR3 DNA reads TGTGCCAGCAGCCCAACTCAGGTGGGGGAGACCCAGTACTTC.

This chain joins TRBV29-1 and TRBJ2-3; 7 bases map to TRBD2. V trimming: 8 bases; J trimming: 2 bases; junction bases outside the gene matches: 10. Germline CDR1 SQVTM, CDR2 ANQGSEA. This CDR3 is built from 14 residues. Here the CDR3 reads CSSTAGRVTDTQYF. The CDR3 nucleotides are TGCAGCTCAACAGCGGGGAGAGTCACAGATACGCAGTATTTT.

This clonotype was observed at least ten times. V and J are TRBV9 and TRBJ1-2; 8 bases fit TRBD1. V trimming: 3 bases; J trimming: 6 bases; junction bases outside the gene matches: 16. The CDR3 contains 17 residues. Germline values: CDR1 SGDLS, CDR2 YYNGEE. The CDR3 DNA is TGTGCCAGCAGCGGAAGCAGGACAGGGCCTACATCCGATGGCTACACCTTC. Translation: CASSGSRTGPTSDGYTF. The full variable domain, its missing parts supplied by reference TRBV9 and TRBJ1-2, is DSGVTQTPKHLITATGQRVTLRCSPRSGDLSVYWYQQSLDQGLQFLIQYYNGEERAKGNILERFSAQQFPDLHSELNLSSLELGDSALYFCASSGSRTGPTSDGYTFGSGTRLTVV.

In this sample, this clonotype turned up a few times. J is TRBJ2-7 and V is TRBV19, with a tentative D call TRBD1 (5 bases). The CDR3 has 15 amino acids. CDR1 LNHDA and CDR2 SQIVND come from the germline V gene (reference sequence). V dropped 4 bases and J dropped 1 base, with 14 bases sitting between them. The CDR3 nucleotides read TGTGCCAGTAGTACAGGGTTCCGGCTTTCCTACGAGCAGTACTTC. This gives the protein CASSTGFRLSYEQYF.

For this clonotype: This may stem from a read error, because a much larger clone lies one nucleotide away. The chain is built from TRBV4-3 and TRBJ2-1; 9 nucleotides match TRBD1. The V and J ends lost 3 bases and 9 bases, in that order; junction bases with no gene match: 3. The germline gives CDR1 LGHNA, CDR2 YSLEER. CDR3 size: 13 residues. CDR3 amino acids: CASSQGQGCEQFF. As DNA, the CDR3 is TGCGCCAGCAGCCAGGGACAGGGATGTGAGCAGTTCTTC.

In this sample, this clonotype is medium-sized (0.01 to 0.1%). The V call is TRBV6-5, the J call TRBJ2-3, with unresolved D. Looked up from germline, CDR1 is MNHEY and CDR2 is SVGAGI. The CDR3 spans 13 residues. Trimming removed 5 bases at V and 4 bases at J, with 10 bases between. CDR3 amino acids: CASSKWKSDTQYF. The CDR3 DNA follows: TGTGCCAGCAGTAAGTGGAAGTCAGATACGCAGTATTTT.